The 6 T cell receptor beta chains in this list originate from one sample, sequenced in a study of T cells in Graves' hyperthyroidism and ophthalmopathy. Amplified regions were TCR beta CDR3 sequences from RNA transcripts. Primed by the HTBI set, a first-round RT-PCR was run on the TCR CDR3. Via MiXCR, TCRdb re-called the multiplex PCR reads, giving one row per CDR3 protein. This sample has 500,000 to 800,000 distinct CDR3 sequences, with roughly 15% found just once. The sequencing sample was made of blood. The receptor source for this set is a woman in her 50s with Graves' ophthalmopathy.

This clonotype was seen a few times. The V gene is TRBV27, the J gene TRBJ2-3, with D maybe TRBD2 (5 bases). CDR3 size: 15 residues. Per germline, CDR1 MNHEY and CDR2 SMNVEV (reference sequence). V lost 2 bases and J lost 0, with 9 bases in between. The DNA of the CDR3 is TGTGCCAGCAGTTTAGCCCAGCGGAGCACAGATACGCAGTATTTT. Its protein is CASSLAQRSTDTQYF.

This clonotype has at least ten counts. V is TRBV9 and J is TRBJ2-7; D might be TRBD2 (5 bases). Germline V gene data show CDR1 as SGDLS and CDR2 as YYNGEE. CDR3 length equals 14 residues. Trimming pared 4 bases from V and 0 bases from J, leaving 11 bases between. CDR3 region: CASSKADSSYEQYF. The CDR3 DNA is TGTGCCAGCAGCAAAGCGGATAGCTCCTACGAGCAGTACTTC.

This chain connects TRBV20-1 to TRBJ2-5; 12 nucleotides line up with TRBD1. V was pared by 1 base and J by 5 bases, with 2 bases of the junction left unmatched. The length of the CDR3 is 14 residues. Per the germline V gene, CDR1 is DFQATT and CDR2 is SNEGSKA (reference sequence). CDR3 DNA sequence: TGCAGTGCTAGAGGGGACAGGGGGCCGGAGACCCAGTACTTC. It yields the protein CSARGDRGPETQYF.

This clonotype was recorded many times. The DNA for the CDR3 is TGTGCCAGCACGCTTCCATCTAGCGGGAGGGACAATGAGCAGTTCTTC. Its translation: CASTLPSSGRDNEQFF. This chain uses TRBV6-2 or TRBV6-3 with TRBJ2-1, with 12 bases that match TRBD2. The J segment lost 5 bases and the V segment lost 7 bases, leaving 9 bases of the junction unmatched. Germline lookup yields CDR1 MNHEY and CDR2 SVGEGT. This CDR3 contains 16 residues.

This clonotype was seen ten or more times. The chain carries TRBV2 and TRBJ1-6, with TRBD1 as a possible D gene (5 bases). The germline V gene encodes CDR1 SNHLY and CDR2 FYNNEI. The V and J ends lost 4 bases and 2 bases respectively, with 9 bases between them. There are 15 residues in the CDR3. Written as DNA, the CDR3 is TGTGCCAGCAGTGCCCAGGGAACCTATAATTCACCCCTCCACTTT. The encoded protein is CASSAQGTYNSPLHF.

This clonotype was observed many times. V and J are TRBV7-2 and TRBJ2-1, with a weak D call TRBD1 (5 bases). Trimming took off 3 bases at V and 5 bases at J, with 11 bases between the two ends. The CDR3 is 14 residues long. Germline V gives CDR1 SGHTA, CDR2 FQGNSA. CDR3 protein: CASSFSRQNNEQFF. The CDR3 DNA reads TGTGCCAGCAGCTTTAGTAGACAGAACAATGAGCAGTTCTTC.